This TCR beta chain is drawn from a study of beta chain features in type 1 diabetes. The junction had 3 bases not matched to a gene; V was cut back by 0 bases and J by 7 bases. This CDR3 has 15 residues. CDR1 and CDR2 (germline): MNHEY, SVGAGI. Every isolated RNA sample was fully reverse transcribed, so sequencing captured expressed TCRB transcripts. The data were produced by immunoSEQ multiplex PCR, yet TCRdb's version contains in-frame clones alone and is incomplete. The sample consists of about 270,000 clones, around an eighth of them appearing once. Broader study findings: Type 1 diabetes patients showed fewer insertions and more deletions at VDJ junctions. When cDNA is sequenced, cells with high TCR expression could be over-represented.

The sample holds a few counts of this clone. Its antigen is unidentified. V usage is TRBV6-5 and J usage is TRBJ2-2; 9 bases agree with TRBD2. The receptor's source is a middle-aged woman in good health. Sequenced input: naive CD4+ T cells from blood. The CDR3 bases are TGTGCCAGCAGTTACTCGGGACTAGCTGTCGGGGAGCTGTTTTTT. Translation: CASSYSGLAVGELFF.